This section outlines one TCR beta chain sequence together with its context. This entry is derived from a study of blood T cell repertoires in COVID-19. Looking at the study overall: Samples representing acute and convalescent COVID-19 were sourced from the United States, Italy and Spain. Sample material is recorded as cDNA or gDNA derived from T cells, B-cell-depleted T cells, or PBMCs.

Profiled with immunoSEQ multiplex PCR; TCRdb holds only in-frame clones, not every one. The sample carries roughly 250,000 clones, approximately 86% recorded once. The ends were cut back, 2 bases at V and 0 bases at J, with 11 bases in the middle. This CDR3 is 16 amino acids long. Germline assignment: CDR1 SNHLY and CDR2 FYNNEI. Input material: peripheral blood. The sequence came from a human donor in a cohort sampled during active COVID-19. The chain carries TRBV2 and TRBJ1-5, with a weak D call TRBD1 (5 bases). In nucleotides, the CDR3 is TGTGCCAGCAGTGAATGGGGCCAGGGTAGCAATCAGCCCCAGCATTTT. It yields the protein CASSEWGQGSNQPQHF. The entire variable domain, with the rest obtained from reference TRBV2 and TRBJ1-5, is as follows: EPEVTQTPSHQVTQMGQEVILRCVPISNHLYFYWYRQILGQKVEFLVSFYNNEISEKSEIFDDQFSVERPDGSNFTLKIRSTKLEDSAMYFCASSEWGQGSNQPQHFGDGTRLSIL.